Reported below is one T cell receptor beta chain. Its target is unknown. The V gene lost 5 bases and the J gene lost 1 base, with 17 bases spanning the gap. This CDR3 is built from 17 residues. Per germline, CDR1 SEHNR and CDR2 FQNEAQ (reference sequence). Naive CD8 cells comprised CD45RO-negative, CCR7-positively selected cells, excluding terminally differentiated effector memory CD45RA+ cells. Recent vaccinations or acute infections were absent in the healthy HIV-negative adult donors. Here immunoSEQ multiplex PCR was the method, and the copy in TCRdb shows in-frame clones only, minus some. The top ten hold 1.2% of the sample, which has about 1,800,000 clones, about 94% seen once. This sample was taken from a study of shared clonotypes between healthy human individuals. Study information: Per-donor plates numbered three CD4 naive, three CD4 memory, two CD8 naive and one CD8 memory.

Study outcomes and limitations: What rarefaction showed was incomplete sorted-subset sequencing despite large depth.

The sequenced sample consisted of naive CD8+ T cells sorted from blood. The sequence derives from a man aged 18 to 30 in good health. The genes are TRBV7-9 and TRBJ2-2; possibly TRBD1 for D (6 bases). The CDR3 spells CASSPARWTVNTGELFF. In DNA form, the CDR3 reads TGTGCCAGCAGCCCCGCAAGGTGGACAGTGAACACCGGGGAGCTGTTTTTT. The variable domain in full, with the rest retrieved from reference TRBV7-9 and TRBJ2-2, is DTGVSQNPRHKITKRGQNVTFRCDPISEHNRLYWYRQTLGQGPEFLTYFQNEAQLEKSRLLSDRFSAERPKGSFSTLEIQRTEQGDSAMYLCASSPARWTVNTGELFFGEGSRLTVL.